The 19 T cell receptor beta chains given below trace back to one sample, sequenced in a study of blood T cell repertoires in COVID-19. Method: immunoSEQ multiplex PCR; TCRdb's copy keeps in-frame clones and lacks some. The sample holds about 210,000 clones, approximately 80% seen once. The specimen was peripheral blood. Receptors were obtained from a man between 50 and 59 years old with active or convalescent COVID-19.

The gene calls are TRBV6-1 and TRBJ1-5, with TRBD1 identical over 8 bases. The CDR3 has 14 amino acids. Germline values: CDR1 MNHNS, CDR2 SASEGT. The V and J ends lost 7 bases and 6 bases, in that order; junction bases with no gene match: 8. The DNA for the CDR3 is TGTGCCAGCACATGGGGACAGGAGGTTCAGCCCCAGCATTTT. It encodes CASTWGQEVQPQHF.

The chain couples TRBV4-1 to TRBJ2-1; 14 bases align to TRBD2. Per the germline V gene, CDR1 is MGHRA and CDR2 is YSYEKL. The CDR3 has 16 residues. V dropped 2 bases and J dropped 7; count of bases not matched to a gene: 4. The CDR3 is CASSQHGTSGGNEQFF. In DNA, the CDR3 is TGCGCCAGCAGCCAACACGGGACTAGCGGGGGAAATGAGCAGTTCTTC.

The rearrangement joins TRBV5-1 to TRBJ1-6; 9 bases are a match to TRBD1. This CDR3 has 16 amino acids. The trim removed 4 bases at V and 9 bases at J, leaving 11 bases unmatched. The V gene's germline CDR1 is SGHRS and CDR2 YFSETQ. In DNA form, the CDR3 reads TGCGCCAGCAGCCTTAACCCGGGACAGGGACTTTCACCCCTCCACTTT. This codes for CASSLNPGQGLSPLHF.

The chain joins TRBV19 to TRBJ1-1; a possible D gene is TRBD1 (5 bases). The CDR3 covers 14 residues. Germline loops: CDR1 LNHDA, CDR2 SQIVND (reference sequence). Trimming stripped 7 bases from V and 3 bases from J, with 15 bases between. In nucleotides, the CDR3 is TGTGCCAGTATCCCTAAGGACACAGACACTGAAGCTTTCTTT. This translates into CASIPKDTDTEAFF.

There are many counts of this clone. The V and J genes are TRBV2 and TRBJ2-7, with D unclear. Germline V lookup: CDR1 SNHLY, CDR2 FYNNEI. V lost 7 bases to trimming and J lost 2 bases, with 9 bases between them. This CDR3 has 12 amino acids. Here the CDR3 DNA reads TGTGCCAGCAAGGAACAGACCTACGAGCAGTACTTC. Protein: CASKEQTYEQYF.

As DNA, the CDR3 is TGTGCCATCAGTGAGACTGCCGGGACAGGTCACGTTGAGCAGTTCTTC. Amino acids: CAISETAGTGHVEQFF. This sequence joins TRBV10-3 and TRBJ2-1; TRBD1 aligns across 8 bases. Germline loops: CDR1 ENHRY, CDR2 SYGVKD. CDR3 length: 16 amino acids. The V and J ends lost 2 bases and 9 bases, in that order; junction bases with no gene match: 12.

The V gene is TRBV3-1 (or the pseudogene TRBV3-2), the J gene TRBJ2-4, with D possibly being TRBD1 (5 bases). The CDR3 loop spans 13 amino acids. The V gene's germline CDR1 is LGHDT and CDR2 YNNKEL (reference sequence). Between the trimmed V and J ends, which lost 7 bases and 9 bases, there was a span of 16 bases. The CDR3 reads CASMESGLGIQYF. In nucleotides, the CDR3 is TGTGCCAGCATGGAGTCAGGGTTAGGCATTCAGTACTTC.

This clone was counted only a few times. This rearrangement joins TRBV7-6 to TRBJ1-6, with D possibly matching TRBD1 (6 bases). Germline CDR1 and CDR2: SGHVS and FNYEAQ. The V end was cut by 1 base, the J end by 4 bases, with 11 bases between. The CDR3 is 16 amino acids. The CDR3 region is CASSLEQQGYNSPLHF. The CDR3 nucleotides are TGTGCCAGCAGCTTAGAACAACAGGGTTATAATTCACCCCTCCACTTT.

The chain joins TRBV4-1 to TRBJ1-4; D not certain. The CDR3 is made up of 15 amino acids. Germline CDR1 and CDR2: MGHRA and YSYEKL. Trimming removed 5 bases from V and 8 bases from J, with 18 bases in between. CDR3 in amino acids: CASSNPIGMEEKLFF. The CDR3 nucleotides are TGCGCCAGCAGCAACCCAATCGGGATGGAAGAAAAACTGTTTTTT.

The chain links TRBV28 to TRBJ2-7; a possible D gene is TRBD2 (6 bases). V was clipped by 3 bases and J by 1 base, with 13 bases between them. CDR1 and CDR2 from the germline V gene are MDHEN and SYDVKM. This CDR3 is 15 amino acids long. CDR3 amino acids: CASSFGGVQSYEQYV. DNA for the CDR3: TGTGCCAGCAGTTTCGGCGGGGTACAGTCCTACGAGCAGTACGTC.

The V and J genes are TRBV4-3 and TRBJ2-1; tentative D call: TRBD2 (6 bases). This CDR3 region has 15 residues. The germline V and J ends were trimmed by 8 bases and 5 bases, with 19 bases remaining between them. Per the germline V gene, CDR1 is LGHNA and CDR2 is YSLEER. CDR3: CASGPGRWRNNEQFF. The CDR3 coding sequence is TGCGCCAGCGGCCCTGGGAGGTGGCGAAACAATGAGCAGTTCTTC.

The table lists this clone with a count of one. This sequence joins TRBV15 and TRBJ2-1; perhaps TRBD2 as D (5 bases). CDR1 and CDR2 (germline): LNHNV, YYDKDF (reference sequence). Trimming stripped 8 bases from V and 5 bases from J, with 19 bases between. The CDR3 runs to 15 residues. The CDR3 region is CATGSGEISDNEQFF. DNA for the CDR3: TGTGCCACCGGAAGTGGGGAGATCAGTGACAATGAGCAGTTCTTC.

CDR3 loop: CASSPDRYNEQFF. The CDR3 DNA is TGCGCCAGCAGCCCCGACAGGTACAATGAGCAGTTCTTC. The chain recombines TRBV5-1 with TRBJ2-1, with D possibly being TRBD1 (6 bases). V shed 4 bases and J shed 4 bases, with 9 bases lying between them. This CDR3 comprises 13 residues. The germline gives CDR1 SGHRS, CDR2 YFSETQ.

The rearrangement uses TRBV18 and TRBJ2-1; weak D call: TRBD2 (5 bases). V lost 5 bases, J lost 1 base, and 12 bases lay in between. CDR3 length: 15 amino acids. The germline V gene encodes CDR1 KGHSH and CDR2 LQKENI. This CDR3 is CASSSFGGSYNEQFF. The CDR3 nucleotides are TGTGCCAGCTCAAGCTTCGGCGGGTCCTACAATGAGCAGTTCTTC.

The chain links TRBV7-8 to TRBJ2-5; 11 bases align to TRBD2. CDR3 length: 14 amino acids. The V gene end was trimmed by 2 bases and the J gene end by 9 bases; junction bases not matched to a gene: 5. CDR1 and CDR2 (germline): SGHVS, FQNEAQ. The CDR3 DNA reads TGTGCCAGCAGCTTATTAGCGGGGGGGCGTGCCCAGTACTTC. This codes for CASSLLAGGRAQYF.

The chain uses TRBV29-1 and TRBJ2-3; 9 nucleotides agree with TRBD2. The length of the CDR3 is 14 residues. Losses at the gene ends were 6 bases for V and 2 bases for J; bases not matched to a gene: 6. Germline assignment: CDR1 SQVTM and CDR2 ANQGSEA. The CDR3: CSVGTSLNTDTQYF. CDR3 coding DNA: TGCAGCGTGGGGACTAGCCTTAACACAGATACGCAGTATTTT.

The rearrangement links TRBV14 to TRBJ1-5; a weak D match, TRBD1 (6 bases). CDR1 is SGHDN and CDR2 is FVKESK in the germline V gene. The V end was cut by 0 bases, the J end by 4 bases, with 19 bases between. CDR3 length equals 18 residues. The CDR3 bases are TGTGCCAGCAGCCAAGATCGGAACAACGACAGGAGAAATCAGCCCCAGCATTTT. Protein: CASSQDRNNDRRNQPQHF. Using reference TRBV14 and TRBJ1-5 for the parts outside the CDR3, the full variable domain is EAGVTQFPSHSVIEKGQTVTLRCDPISGHDNLYWYRRVMGKEIKFLLHFVKESKQDESGMPNNRFLAERTGGTYSTLKVQPAELEDSGVYFCASSQDRNNDRRNQPQHFGDGTRLSIL.

V and J are TRBV7-8 and TRBJ2-7, with 12 nucleotides matching TRBD2. The CDR3 spans 16 residues. V lost 5 bases and J lost 4; bases outside the gene matches: 9. From germline, CDR1 is SGHVS and CDR2 FQNEAQ. The CDR3 DNA reads as TGTGCCAGCAGCCAAACTAGCGGGAGGCTGGTGTACGAGCAGTACTTC. Protein product: CASSQTSGRLVYEQYF.

The rearrangement links TRBV13 to TRBJ2-7; the match to TRBD1 covers 8 bases. V was pared by 6 bases and J by 2 bases, with 3 bases of the junction left unmatched. The CDR3 loop spans 13 amino acids. Germline V gene sequence: CDR1 PRHDT, CDR2 FYEKMQ (reference sequence). The CDR3 DNA sequence: TGTGCCAGCAGTCAGGACAGGGCCTACGAGCAGTACTTC. This translates into CASSQDRAYEQYF.